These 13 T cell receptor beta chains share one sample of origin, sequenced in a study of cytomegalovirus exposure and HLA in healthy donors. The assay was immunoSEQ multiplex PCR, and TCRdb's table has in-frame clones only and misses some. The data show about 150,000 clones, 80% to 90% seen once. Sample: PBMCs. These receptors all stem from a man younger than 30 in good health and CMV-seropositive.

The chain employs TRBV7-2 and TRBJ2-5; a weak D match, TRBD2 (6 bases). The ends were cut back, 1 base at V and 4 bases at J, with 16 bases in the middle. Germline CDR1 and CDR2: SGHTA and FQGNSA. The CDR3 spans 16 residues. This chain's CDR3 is CASSLELAGRGETQYF. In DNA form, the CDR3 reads TGTGCCAGCAGCTTAGAACTCGCGGGGAGAGGAGAGACCCAGTACTTC.

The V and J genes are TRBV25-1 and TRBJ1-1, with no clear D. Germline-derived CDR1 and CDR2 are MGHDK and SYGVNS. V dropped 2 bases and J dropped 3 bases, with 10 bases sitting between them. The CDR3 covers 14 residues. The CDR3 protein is CASSERRVHTEAFF. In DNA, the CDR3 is TGTGCCAGCAGTGAACGGAGGGTCCACACTGAAGCTTTCTTT.

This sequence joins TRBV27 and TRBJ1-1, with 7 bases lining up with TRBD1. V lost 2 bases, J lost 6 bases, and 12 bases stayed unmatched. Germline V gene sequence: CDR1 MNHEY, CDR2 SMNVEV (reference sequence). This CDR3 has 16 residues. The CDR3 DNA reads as TGTGCCAGCAGTTTAAAGGGAGCAGGGGGGCTGGCTGAAGCTTTCTTT. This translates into CASSLKGAGGLAEAFF.

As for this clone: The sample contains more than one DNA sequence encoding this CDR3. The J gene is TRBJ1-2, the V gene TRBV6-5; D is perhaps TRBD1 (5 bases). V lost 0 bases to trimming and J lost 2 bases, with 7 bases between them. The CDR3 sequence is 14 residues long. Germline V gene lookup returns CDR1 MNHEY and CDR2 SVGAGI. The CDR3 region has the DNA TGTGCCAGCAGTTACTCGGGGGGGAACTATGGCTACACCTTC. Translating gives CASSYSGGNYGYTF.

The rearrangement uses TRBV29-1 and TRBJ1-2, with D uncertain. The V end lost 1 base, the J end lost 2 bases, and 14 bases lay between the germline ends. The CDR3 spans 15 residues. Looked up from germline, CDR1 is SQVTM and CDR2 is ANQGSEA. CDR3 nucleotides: TGCAGCGTTGAAGGTCTAGGAACCGGCAACTATGGCTACACCTTC. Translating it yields CSVEGLGTGNYGYTF. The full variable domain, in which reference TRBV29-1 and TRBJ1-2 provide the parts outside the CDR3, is SAVISQKPSRDICQRGTSLTIQCQVDSQVTMMFWYRQQPGQSLTLIATANQGSEATYESGFVIDKFPISRPNLTFSTLTVSNMSPEDSSIYLCSVEGLGTGNYGYTFGSGTRLTVV.

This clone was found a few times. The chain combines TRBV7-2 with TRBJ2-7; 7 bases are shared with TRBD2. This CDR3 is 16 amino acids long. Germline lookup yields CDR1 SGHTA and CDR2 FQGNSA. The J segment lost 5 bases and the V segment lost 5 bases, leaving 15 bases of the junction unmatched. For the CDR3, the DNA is TGTGCCAGCAGCACCCGAGCCGGGAGGATTCCCCACGAGCAGTACTTC. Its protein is CASSTRAGRIPHEQYF.

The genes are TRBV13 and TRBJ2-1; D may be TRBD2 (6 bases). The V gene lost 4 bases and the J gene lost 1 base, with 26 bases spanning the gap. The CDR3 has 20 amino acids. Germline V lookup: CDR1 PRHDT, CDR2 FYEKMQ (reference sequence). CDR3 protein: CASSSSGTLTSSGSYNEQFF. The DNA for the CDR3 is TGTGCCAGCAGCTCCTCAGGGACCCTCACTAGCTCGGGGTCCTACAATGAGCAGTTCTTC.

The CDR3 nucleotides are TGTGCCAGCAGCTCGGGGACTCGCTCCTACGAGCAGTACTTC. This encodes CASSSGTRSYEQYF. The rearrangement joins TRBV11-3 to TRBJ2-7, with a possible D match to TRBD2 (6 bases). Trimming stripped 4 bases from V and 0 bases from J, with 10 bases between. CDR3 length: 14 amino acids. Looked up from germline, CDR1 is SGHNT and CDR2 is YENEEA.

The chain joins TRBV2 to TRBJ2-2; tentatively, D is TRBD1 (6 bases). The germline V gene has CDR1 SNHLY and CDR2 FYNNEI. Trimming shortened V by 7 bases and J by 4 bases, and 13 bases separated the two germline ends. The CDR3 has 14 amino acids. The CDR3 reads CASTLQGVTGELFF. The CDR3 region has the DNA TGTGCCAGCACCCTACAGGGAGTCACCGGGGAGCTGTTTTTT.

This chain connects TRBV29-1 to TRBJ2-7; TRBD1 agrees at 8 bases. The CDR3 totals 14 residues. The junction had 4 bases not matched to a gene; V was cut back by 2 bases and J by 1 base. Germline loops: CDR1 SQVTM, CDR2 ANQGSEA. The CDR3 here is CSVELGDRSYEQYF. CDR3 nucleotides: TGCAGCGTTGAACTGGGGGACAGGTCCTACGAGCAGTACTTC.

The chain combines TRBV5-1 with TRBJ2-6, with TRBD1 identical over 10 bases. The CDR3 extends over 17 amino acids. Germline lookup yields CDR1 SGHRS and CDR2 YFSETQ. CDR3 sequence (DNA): TGCGCTTCCCAACCCGGGACAGGGGTTTTAGGGGCCAACGTCCTGACTTTC. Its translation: CASQPGTGVLGANVLTF.

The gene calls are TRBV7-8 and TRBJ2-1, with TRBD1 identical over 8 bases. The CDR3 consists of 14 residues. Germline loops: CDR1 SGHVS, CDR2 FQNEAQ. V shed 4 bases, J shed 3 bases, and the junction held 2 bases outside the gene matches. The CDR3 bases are TGTGCCAGCAGCTCCGGACAGGGCTACAATGAGCAGTTCTTC. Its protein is CASSSGQGYNEQFF.

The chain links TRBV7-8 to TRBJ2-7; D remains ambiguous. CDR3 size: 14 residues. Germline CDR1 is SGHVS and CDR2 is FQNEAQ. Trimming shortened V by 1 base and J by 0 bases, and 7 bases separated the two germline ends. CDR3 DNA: TGTGCCAGCAGCTTAGATGGCACCTCCTACGAGCAGTACTTC. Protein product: CASSLDGTSYEQYF. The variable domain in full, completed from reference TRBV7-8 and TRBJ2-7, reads GAGVSQSPRYKVAKRGQDVALRCDPISGHVSLFWYQQALGQGPEFLTYFQNEAQLDKSGLPSDRFFAERPEGSVSTLKIQRTQQEDSAVYLCASSLDGTSYEQYFGPGTRLTVT.